The 5 T cell receptor beta chains below come from one sample, sequenced in a study of control samples from healthy donors and cancer patients. Profiled with immunoSEQ multiplex PCR; TCRdb holds only in-frame clones, not every one. The profile shows about 150,000 clones, about 94% of them singletons. Material: blood. These receptor sequences come from a woman in her forties in good health.

This clone was seen only once. The rearrangement joins TRBV2 to TRBJ1-6; possible D gene TRBD1, 6 bases. Germline values: CDR1 SNHLY, CDR2 FYNNEI. Trimming removed 8 bases at V and 14 bases at J, with 19 bases between. The CDR3 has 13 residues. CDR3 bases: TGTGCCAGCTCCGAGGGGCAGGGGCTGGCCCTCCACTTT. Protein sequence: CASSEGQGLALHF.

The rearrangement uses TRBV3-1 (or the pseudogene TRBV3-2) and TRBJ1-1; the D is unclear. CDR1 and CDR2 (germline): LGHDT, YNNKEL (reference sequence). The CDR3 runs to 12 residues. Trimming pared 4 bases from V and 2 bases from J, leaving 5 bases between. The CDR3 DNA reads as TGTGCCAGCAGCCTGGGTAACACTGAAGCTTTCTTT. Translation gives CASSLGNTEAFF.

This clone was recorded only once. The chain combines TRBV5-1 with TRBJ2-7, with 12 nucleotides matching TRBD1. V dropped 5 bases and J dropped 7; count of bases not matched to a gene: 10. The CDR3 has 15 amino acids. Per the germline V gene, CDR1 is SGHRS and CDR2 is YFSETQ. The CDR3 nucleotides read TGCGCCAGCAGGAAGGGGGACAGGGGGCCTCGGGAGCAGTACTTC. As protein: CASRKGDRGPREQYF.

This CDR3 reads CASSIGGQYYNSPLHF. In DNA form, the CDR3 reads TGTGCCAGTAGTATAGGTGGACAGTACTATAATTCACCCCTCCACTTT. The chain employs TRBV19 and TRBJ1-6; maybe TRBD1 (6 bases). CDR3 length: 16 residues. The germline V and J ends were trimmed by 1 base and 3 bases, with 10 bases remaining between them. Germline CDR1 is LNHDA and CDR2 is SQIVND (reference sequence).

The J gene is TRBJ2-5, the V gene TRBV12-5; D is possibly TRBD1 (6 bases). Germline CDR1 and CDR2: LGHNT and FRNRAP. The CDR3 contains 14 residues. V lost 6 bases and J 3 bases, leaving 14 bases between the germline ends. CDR3 sequence reads: CASGPDGTKETQYF. DNA for the CDR3: TGTGCTAGTGGACCTGACGGGACAAAAGAGACCCAGTACTTC.